This T cell receptor beta chain was retrieved from a study of immune characterization of retroperitoneal liposarcoma. Germline CDR1 SGHTA, CDR2 FQGNSA. This CDR3 contains 12 residues. Trimming left V 2 bases short and J 8 bases short, with 9 bases between. TCRdb ran MiXCR on the PCR reads and lists one entry per CDR3 protein. The sample lists about 3,200 distinct CDR3 sequences, 43% occurring once. This clonotype appeared a few times. This chain links TRBV7-2 with TRBJ1-2; D ambiguous. This TCR was recovered from a male donor with retroperitoneal liposarcoma. Sequencing was performed on tumor tissue. In DNA, the CDR3 is TGTGCCAGCAGCTTAAGCTTGGGAGGCTACACCTTC. Translation gives CASSLSLGGYTF.